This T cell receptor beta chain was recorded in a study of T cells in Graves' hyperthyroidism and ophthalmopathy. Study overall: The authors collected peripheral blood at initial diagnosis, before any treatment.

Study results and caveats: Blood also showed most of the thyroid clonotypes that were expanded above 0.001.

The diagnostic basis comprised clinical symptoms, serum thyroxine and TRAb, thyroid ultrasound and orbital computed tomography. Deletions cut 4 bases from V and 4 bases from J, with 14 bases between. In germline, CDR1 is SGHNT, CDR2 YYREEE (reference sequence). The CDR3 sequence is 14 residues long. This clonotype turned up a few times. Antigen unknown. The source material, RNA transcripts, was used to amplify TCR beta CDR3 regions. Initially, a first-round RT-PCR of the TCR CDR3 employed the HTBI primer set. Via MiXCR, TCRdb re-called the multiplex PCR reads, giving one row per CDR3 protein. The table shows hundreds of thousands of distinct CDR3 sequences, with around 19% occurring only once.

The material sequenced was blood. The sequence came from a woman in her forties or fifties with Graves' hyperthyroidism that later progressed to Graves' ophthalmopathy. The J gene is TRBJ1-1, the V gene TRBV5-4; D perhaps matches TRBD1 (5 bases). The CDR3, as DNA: TGTGCCAGCAGCCCTTGGGGGGGAGTCACTGAAGCTTTCTTT. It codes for CASSPWGGVTEAFF.